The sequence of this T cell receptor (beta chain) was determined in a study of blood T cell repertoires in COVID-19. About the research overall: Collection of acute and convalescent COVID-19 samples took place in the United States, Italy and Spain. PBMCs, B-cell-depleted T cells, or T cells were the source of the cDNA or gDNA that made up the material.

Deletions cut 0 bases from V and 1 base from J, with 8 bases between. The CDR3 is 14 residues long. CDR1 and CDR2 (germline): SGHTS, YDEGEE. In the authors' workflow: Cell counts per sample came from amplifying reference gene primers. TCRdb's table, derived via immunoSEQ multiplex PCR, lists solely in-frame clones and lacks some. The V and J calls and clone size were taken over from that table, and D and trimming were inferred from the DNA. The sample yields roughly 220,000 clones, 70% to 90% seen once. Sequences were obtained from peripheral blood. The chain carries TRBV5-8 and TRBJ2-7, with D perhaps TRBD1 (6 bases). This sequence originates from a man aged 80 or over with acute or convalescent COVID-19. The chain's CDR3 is CASSLVQGSYEQYV. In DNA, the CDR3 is TGTGCCAGCAGCTTGGTTCAGGGGTCCTACGAGCAGTACGTC.